Sequencing of this TCR beta chain was carried out in a study of T cells in localized non-small cell lung cancer. Note on this clone: Its antigen is still unknown.

Study-level findings and limits: Heterogeneity remains possible, as sequencing covered one tumor region only. Uninvolved nearby lung showed the greatest T cell clonality, exceeding that found in tumor. Appearances in adjacent lung were noted for a median 57 of the top 100 tumor clones.

The CDR3 extends over 13 amino acids. The germline V gene encodes CDR1 LNHDA and CDR2 SQIVND (reference sequence). Between the trimmed V and J ends, which lost 6 bases and 5 bases, there was a span of 10 bases. Method: immunoSEQ multiplex PCR; TCRdb's copy keeps in-frame clones and lacks some. The table has tens of thousands of clones, over 75% seen once. The source of this sequence is a man aged 40 to 70 with stage II lung adenocarcinoma. The source material was PBMCs, sampled before any cancer treatment. The chain uses TRBV19 and TRBJ2-2; D uncertain. CDR3 coding DNA: TGTGCCAGTAGCTACAGAGAAACCGGGGAGCTGTTTTTT. Translated, it gives CASSYRETGELFF.